The next 15 T cell receptor beta chains were all read from a single sample in a study of T cells after yellow fever vaccination. TCRdb independently ran MiXCR on the 5' RACE reads; one entry per CDR3 protein. Here the sample spans 300,000 to 400,000 distinct CDR3 sequences, 8% to 10% being singletons. The specimen comprised PBMCs, sampled on the day of the first yellow fever vaccination. The source of these receptors is a man aged 18-30 years who received the YFV17D yellow fever vaccine.

The V gene is TRBV10-3, the J gene TRBJ2-2, with D tentatively TRBD1 or TRBD2 (6 bases each). CDR1 and CDR2 from the germline V gene are ENHRY and SYGVKD. Trimming removed 6 bases from V and 5 bases from J, with 13 bases in between. The length of the CDR3 is 14 residues. In DNA form, the CDR3 reads TGTGCCATCAGGACGAGGGGGGAAACCGGGGAGCTGTTTTTT. As protein: CAIRTRGETGELFF.

In its sample, this clonotype was seen a few times. The chain combines TRBV20-1 with TRBJ1-2; a possible D gene is TRBD1 (6 bases). V dropped 4 bases and J dropped 4 bases, with 19 bases sitting between them. The CDR3 loop spans 15 amino acids. Germline V lookup: CDR1 DFQATT, CDR2 SNEGSKA (reference sequence). CDR3 coding DNA: TGCAGTGCTAAGCCACGGGGACAAGAAGGCTATGGCTACACCTTC. Its translation is CSAKPRGQEGYGYTF.

This clonotype was found a few times. The chain uses TRBV5-1 and TRBJ2-3; TRBD1 aligns across 11 bases. Germline CDR1 reads SGHRS; CDR2 reads YFSETQ. J lost 5 bases, V lost 4 bases, and 6 bases had no gene match. This CDR3 is 15 amino acids long. CDR3: CASSLSGTGGDTQYF. CDR3 nucleotides: TGCGCCAGCAGCCTTTCCGGGACAGGGGGAGATACGCAGTATTTT.

The chain uses TRBV5-1 and TRBJ2-7, with 7 bases matching TRBD1. The CDR3 has 15 residues. With V trimmed by 2 bases and J by 2 bases, 7 bases remained unmatched. Germline loops: CDR1 SGHRS, CDR2 YFSETQ. The DNA of the CDR3 is TGCGCCAGCAGCTTTTACCAGGGGGACACCTACGAGCAGTACTTC. It yields the protein CASSFYQGDTYEQYF.

CDR3 DNA: TGCAGCGCTGGGCAGGGAGAAAAACTGTTTTTT. It yields the protein CSAGQGEKLFF. V and J are TRBV29-1 and TRBJ1-4; a weak D match, TRBD1 (5 bases). The V end lost 7 bases, the J end lost 8 bases, and 11 bases lay between the germline ends. Per the germline V gene, CDR1 is SQVTM and CDR2 is ANQGSEA. This CDR3 region has 11 residues.

The gene calls are TRBV10-3 and TRBJ2-2, with no clear D. The CDR3 runs to 14 residues. V was clipped by 6 bases and J by 0 bases, with 8 bases between them. The germline CDR1 and CDR2 sequences are ENHRY and SYGVKD. CDR3 sequence reads: CAIRASANTGELFF. The CDR3, as DNA: TGTGCCATCAGGGCCAGCGCGAACACCGGGGAGCTGTTTTTT.

The V and J genes are TRBV11-2 and TRBJ2-1, with 8 bases matching TRBD2. This CDR3 region has 19 residues. Germline V gene lookup returns CDR1 SGHAT and CDR2 FQNNGV. V shed 3 bases, J shed 4 bases, and the junction held 17 bases outside the gene matches. The chain's CDR3 is CASSFGGRSGGAGYNEQFF. In DNA form, the CDR3 reads TGTGCCAGCAGCTTCGGTGGTAGAAGCGGGGGAGCCGGATACAATGAGCAGTTCTTC.

Only a few counts were recorded for this clonotype. CDR3 nucleotide sequence: TGCAGCGTGGGACAGGGCGGTGGTTACGAGCAGTACTTC. Translating it yields CSVGQGGGYEQYF. The rearrangement joins TRBV29-1 to TRBJ2-7; the match to TRBD1 covers 9 bases. The CDR3 extends over 13 amino acids. Germline CDR1 SQVTM, CDR2 ANQGSEA. V lost 6 bases to trimming and J lost 4 bases; unmatched junction nucleotides: 7.

This sequence joins TRBV20-1 and TRBJ2-2; TRBD2 might be the D (5 bases). The CDR3 spans 14 residues. Looked up from germline, CDR1 is DFQATT and CDR2 is SNEGSKA (reference sequence). Trimming left V 4 bases short and J 4 bases short, with 13 bases between. The chain's CDR3 is CSAIESGGTGELFF. The DNA of the CDR3 is TGCAGTGCTATAGAGAGCGGCGGCACCGGGGAGCTGTTTTTT.

This clonotype appeared many times. The rearrangement links TRBV2 to TRBJ2-1, with no clear D. The CDR3 totals 11 residues. V was cut by 5 bases and J by 8 bases, with 7 bases left in between. Germline V lookup: CDR1 SNHLY, CDR2 FYNNEI. This chain's CDR3 is CASSKVYEQFF. The CDR3 DNA is TGTGCCAGCAGTAAGGTGTATGAGCAGTTCTTC.

In its sample, this clonotype was seen a few times. The V gene is TRBV27, the J gene TRBJ1-2, with 7 bases that match TRBD1. Germline values: CDR1 MNHEY, CDR2 SMNVEV (reference sequence). The trim removed 3 bases at V and 8 bases at J, leaving 12 bases unmatched. The CDR3 is made up of 15 amino acids. CDR3 sequence: CASSLATGLASGYTF. The CDR3 DNA reads TGTGCCAGCAGTTTGGCGACAGGGTTAGCGAGCGGCTACACCTTC.

In its sample, this clonotype was seen a few times. The J gene is TRBJ2-4, the V gene TRBV5-5, with a possible D match to TRBD1 (5 bases). This CDR3 is built from 13 residues. Between the trimmed V and J ends, which lost 4 bases and 12 bases, there was a span of 17 bases. Germline loops: CDR1 SGHKS, CDR2 YYEKEE (reference sequence). CDR3 sequence (DNA): TGTGCCAGCAGCCTGGAAGGGGAATCTAATCAGTACTTC. Its protein product is CASSLEGESNQYF. Based on the CDR3 plus reference TRBV5-5 and TRBJ2-4, the full variable domain is DAGVTQSPTHLIKTRGQQVTLRCSPISGHKSVSWYQQVLGQGPQFIFQYYEKEERGRGNFPDRFSARQFPNYSSELNVNALLLGDSALYLCASSLEGESNQYFGAGTRLSVL.

There are a few counts of this clonotype. The V gene is TRBV20-1, the J gene TRBJ1-2; 11 nucleotides align to TRBD1. This CDR3 spans 14 amino acids. V was clipped by 6 bases and J by 8 bases; unmatched bases: 11. Germline CDR1 DFQATT, CDR2 SNEGSKA (reference sequence). The CDR3 reads CSAQSPGQGEGYTF. In nucleotides, the CDR3 is TGCAGTGCGCAGAGTCCGGGACAGGGGGAAGGCTACACCTTC.

This clonotype was detected a few times. The chain carries TRBV7-7 and TRBJ1-4; D call uncertain. V was cut by 5 bases and J by 6 bases, with 16 bases left in between. Germline V gene data show CDR1 as SSHAT and CDR2 as FNYEAQ (reference sequence). There are 15 residues in the CDR3. The CDR3 coding sequence is TGTGCCAGCAGCCCTGTAGGGCCCGGGGATGAAAAACTGTTTTTT. Residues: CASSPVGPGDEKLFF.

This clonotype was counted a few times. The chain employs TRBV18 and TRBJ2-2, with D unresolved. Germline lookup yields CDR1 KGHSH and CDR2 LQKENI. The CDR3 consists of 14 residues. The germline V and J ends were trimmed by 2 bases and 1 base, with 5 bases remaining between them. CDR3 DNA: TGTGCCAGCTCACCAGTAGAGAACACCGGGGAGCTGTTTTTT. Its translation: CASSPVENTGELFF.